These T cell receptor beta chains were read from a single sample in a study of cytomegalovirus exposure and HLA in healthy donors. The protocol was immunoSEQ multiplex PCR, while the TCRdb copy is restricted to in-frame clones and leaves out a portion. The data show some 140,000 clones, with 55% to 80% seen just once and 1.3% held by the top ten. Sequencing input: PBMCs. Source of these receptors: a woman in her forties in good health and CMV-seronegative. Each CDR3 is given with its conserved first and last residue. A D gene is named only where the DNA matches it firmly. Size is omitted from some rows. Given values are once, few, many or a class for expanded clones.

CDR3aa,CDR3nt,j_gene,d_gene,v_gene,abundance
CASSLTSYRDEQYF,TGTGCCAGCAGCCTGACTAGCTACAGGGACGAGCAGTACTTC,TRBJ2-7,.,TRBV7-9,few
CASSLDTSSYNEQFF,TGTGCCAGCAGCTTGGACACCAGCTCCTACAATGAGCAGTTCTTC,TRBJ2-1,.,TRBV5-4,.
CASSPVGGDAEAFF,TGTGCCAGCAGCCCGGTCGGGGGTGACGCTGAAGCTTTCTTT,TRBJ1-1,.,TRBV7-2,.
CATSRGGEGYSYEQYF,TGTGCCACCAGCAGAGGGGGTGAGGGATACTCCTACGAGCAGTACTTC,TRBJ2-7,.,TRBV15,.
CASSPFNEQYF,TGTGCCAGCAGCCCATTCAACGAGCAGTACTTC,TRBJ2-7,.,TRBV7-9,.
CASSLVSGGNYGYTF,TGCGCCAGCAGCTTGGTGTCAGGGGGTAACTATGGCTACACCTTC,TRBJ1-2,TRBD1,TRBV5-1,.
CASSLKGQGRHTDTQYF,TGCGCCAGCAGCTTGAAGGGACAGGGTAGGCACACAGATACGCAGTATTTT,TRBJ2-3,TRBD1,TRBV5-1,.
CASSQEVAGDSPLHF,TGCGCCAGCAGCCAAGAGGTTGCAGGGGATTCACCCCTCCACTTT,TRBJ1-6,.,TRBV4-1,.
CASSLVGTGAYNEQFF,TGTGCCAGCAGCTTAGTTGGGACAGGGGCCTACAATGAGCAGTTCTTC,TRBJ2-1,TRBD1,TRBV11-3,.
CATQFRQGPLQETQYF,TGTGCCACCCAGTTTCGACAGGGGCCCCTTCAAGAGACCCAGTACTTC,TRBJ2-5,TRBD1,TRBV6-6,.
CASSSRSGGANQETQYF,TGCGCCAGCAGCTCACGTTCTGGGGGGGCGAACCAAGAGACCCAGTACTTC,TRBJ2-5,.,TRBV4-1,.
CASSLGGTSRTGELFF,TGTGCCAGCAGCTTGGGGGGGACTAGTAGAACCGGGGAGCTGTTTTTT,TRBJ2-2,TRBD2,TRBV5-4,few
CASSSGQGLAYGYTF,TGTGCCAGCAGCTCGGGACAGGGTTTAGCGTATGGCTACACCTTC,TRBJ1-2,TRBD1,TRBV11-2,.
CASSDRQGGEAFF,TGTGCCAGCAGTGATCGGCAGGGGGGTGAAGCTTTCTTT,TRBJ1-1,TRBD1,TRBV6-1,.
CASSPRTANTGELFF,TGCGCCAGCAGCCCGCGGACAGCGAACACCGGGGAGCTGTTTTTT,TRBJ2-2,.,TRBV5-1,.
CASSFAGGSGANVLTF,TGTGCCAGCAGTTTTGCAGGGGGCTCTGGGGCCAACGTCCTGACTTTC,TRBJ2-6,TRBD1,TRBV28,.
CASSHGGSSYNEQFF,TGTGCCAGCAGCCACGGGGGTAGCTCCTACAATGAGCAGTTCTTC,TRBJ2-1,.,TRBV9,few
CASSRTGVRIGEAFF,TGTGCCAGCAGCAGAACCGGGGTCCGAATTGGTGAAGCTTTCTTT,TRBJ1-1,.,TRBV5-6,.
CASSFGRTESYGYTF,TGCGCCAGCAGCTTCGGGAGGACGGAGTCTTATGGCTACACCTTC,TRBJ1-2,.,TRBV5-1,few
CASSRDKAYEQYF,TGCGCCAGCAGTAGGGACAAAGCCTACGAGCAGTACTTC,TRBJ2-7,.,TRBV5-1,.
CASSPGLDLFQETQYF,TGTGCCAGCAGCCCCGGACTAGACCTTTTTCAAGAGACCCAGTACTTC,TRBJ2-5,TRBD2,TRBV7-9,.
CSVDLGNQEAQYF,TGCAGCGTTGACCTGGGTAACCAAGAGGCCCAGTACTTC,TRBJ2-5,.,TRBV29-1,.
CASSLQSGDTGELFF,TGTGCCAGCAGCTTACAATCGGGGGACACCGGGGAGCTGTTTTTT,TRBJ2-2,.,TRBV7-2,.
CASSSHRTGGTRNEQFF,TGTGCCAGCAGTTCCCATAGGACAGGGGGAACTCGCAATGAGCAGTTCTTC,TRBJ2-1,TRBD1,TRBV27,.
CAISEANRGMAFF,TGTGCCATCAGTGAGGCCAACAGGGGTATGGCTTTCTTT,TRBJ1-1,TRBD1,TRBV10-3,.
CASSLVGADYGYTF,TGTGCCAGCAGCTTAGTTGGAGCGGACTACGGCTACACCTTC,TRBJ1-2,.,TRBV11-2,.
CASSTLGTGGYEQYF,TGTGCCAGTAGTACCCTCGGGACAGGGGGGTACGAGCAGTACTTC,TRBJ2-7,TRBD1,TRBV19,.
CASSLVTGGTYNEQFF,TGTGCCAGCAGCTTAGTGACCGGGGGAACCTACAATGAGCAGTTCTTC,TRBJ2-1,.,TRBV7-8,.
CASSEIGGNTEAFF,TGTGCCAGCAGTGAAATAGGGGGCAACACTGAAGCTTTCTTT,TRBJ1-1,TRBD1,TRBV6-1,few
CASSYYGTGKGKTQYF,TGTGCCAGCAGTTACTACGGGACAGGGAAGGGAAAGACCCAGTACTTC,TRBJ2-5,TRBD1,TRBV6-5,.
CASSRGTDQPQHF,TGCGCCAGCTCGCGAGGGACAGATCAGCCCCAGCATTTT,TRBJ1-5,TRBD1,TRBV5-1,.
CASRDDIAGAKQFF,TGTGCCAGCAGGGATGATATAGCGGGGGCCAAGCAGTTCTTC,TRBJ2-1,TRBD2,TRBV2,.
CASSLGQGAGGYTF,TGTGCCAGCAGCTTGGGACAGGGGGCCGGTGGCTACACCTTC,TRBJ1-2,TRBD1,TRBV7-9,.
CASSHGTGTYEQYF,TGTGCCAGCAGCCATGGGACAGGGACCTACGAGCAGTACTTC,TRBJ2-7,TRBD1,TRBV9,.
CASHQGPRGGNQPQHF,TGTGCCAGCCACCAGGGTCCAAGGGGTGGGAACCAGCCCCAGCATTTT,TRBJ1-5,.,TRBV7-8,.
CASSQDSRQTEAFF,TGTGCCAGCAGCCAAGACTCGAGACAAACTGAAGCTTTCTTT,TRBJ1-1,.,TRBV4-2,.
CASSESSERWYGYTF,TGTGCCAGCAGTGAATCTTCTGAGAGGTGGTATGGCTACACCTTC,TRBJ1-2,.,TRBV25-1,.
CASSLESRRYPDTQYF,TGTGCCAGCAGTTTAGAGTCCCGGCGGTACCCAGATACGCAGTATTTT,TRBJ2-3,.,TRBV27,.
CASSIDIWGESYEQYF,TGTGCCAGCAGCATAGACATCTGGGGGGAGTCCTACGAGCAGTACTTC,TRBJ2-7,.,TRBV7-9,.
CASSPRQGGPEAFF,TGTGCCAGCAGCCCCAGACAGGGCGGGCCTGAAGCTTTCTTT,TRBJ1-1,TRBD1,TRBV7-2,.
CASSLKGQDREGYTF,TGTGCCAGCAGCTTAAAGGGTCAGGACAGGGAAGGCTACACCTTC,TRBJ1-2,TRBD1,TRBV13,few
CASSPVAHGELFF,TGTGCCAGCAGCCCAGTAGCGCACGGGGAGCTGTTTTTT,TRBJ2-2,.,TRBV7-2,.
CASSPRKQGFNEKLFF,TGTGCCAGCAGCCCACGGAAACAGGGGTTTAATGAAAAACTGTTTTTT,TRBJ1-4,TRBD1,TRBV4-2,.
CASTGDTEAFF,TGTGCCAGTACGGGTGACACTGAAGCTTTCTTT,TRBJ1-1,.,TRBV19,.
CASSQESVRGMSGYTF,TGTGCCAGCAGCCAAGAGTCAGTCAGGGGGATGAGTGGCTACACCTTC,TRBJ1-2,TRBD1,TRBV4-2,.
CASSEAAREAFF,TGTGCCAGCAGTGAGGCGGCTAGGGAAGCTTTCTTT,TRBJ1-1,.,TRBV2,.
CASSQEVTGVGLQPQHF,TGCGCCAGCAGCCAAGAGGTAACAGGGGTTGGACTTCAGCCCCAGCATTTT,TRBJ1-5,TRBD1,TRBV4-1,.
CASSPQAGLNTEAFF,TGTGCCAGCAGCCCTCAAGCGGGCTTGAACACTGAAGCTTTCTTT,TRBJ1-1,.,TRBV7-3,.
CASSQQAAGGYTRELFF,TGTGCCAGCAGTCAGCAGGCCGCCGGCGGGTACACCAGGGAGCTGTTTTTT,TRBJ2-2,.,TRBV11-2,.
CASSLDYQETQYF,TGTGCCAGCAGCTTGGACTACCAAGAGACCCAGTACTTC,TRBJ2-5,.,TRBV5-5,.
CASRDRGRRGTEAFF,TGTGCCAGCAGGGACAGGGGGCGACGGGGCACTGAAGCTTTCTTT,TRBJ1-1,TRBD1,TRBV5-4,.
CAMPGTTNADTQYF,TGTGCCATGCCGGGAACGACGAACGCAGATACGCAGTATTTT,TRBJ2-3,.,TRBV2,.
CASSRGTDLINQPQHF,TGCGCCAGCAGCCGAGGGACAGATTTAATCAATCAGCCCCAGCATTTT,TRBJ1-5,TRBD1,TRBV4-1,.
CASSQSRAALTDTQYF,TGCGCCAGCAGTCAATCGAGGGCAGCCCTCACAGATACGCAGTATTTT,TRBJ2-3,.,TRBV23-1,.
CASRQGNYGYTF,TGTGCCAGCAGACAGGGAAACTATGGCTACACCTTC,TRBJ1-2,.,TRBV28,.
CASRLQYRGHNSPLHF,TGCGCCAGCAGACTACAATACAGGGGGCATAATTCACCCCTCCACTTT,TRBJ1-6,TRBD1,TRBV5-1,.
CASSGRGVNNEQFF,TGTGCCAGCTCCGGGCGGGGGGTAAACAATGAGCAGTTCTTC,TRBJ2-1,TRBD2,TRBV18,once
CASSADRGKNTGELFF,TGTGCCAGCTCAGCCGACAGGGGGAAGAACACCGGGGAGCTGTTTTTT,TRBJ2-2,TRBD1,TRBV18,.
CASSAGPYYNEQFF,TGTGCCAGTAGTGCGGGGCCATACTACAATGAGCAGTTCTTC,TRBJ2-1,.,TRBV19,.
CASSVSSTDTQYF,TGTGCCAGCAGCGTATCGAGCACAGATACGCAGTATTTT,TRBJ2-3,.,TRBV9,.